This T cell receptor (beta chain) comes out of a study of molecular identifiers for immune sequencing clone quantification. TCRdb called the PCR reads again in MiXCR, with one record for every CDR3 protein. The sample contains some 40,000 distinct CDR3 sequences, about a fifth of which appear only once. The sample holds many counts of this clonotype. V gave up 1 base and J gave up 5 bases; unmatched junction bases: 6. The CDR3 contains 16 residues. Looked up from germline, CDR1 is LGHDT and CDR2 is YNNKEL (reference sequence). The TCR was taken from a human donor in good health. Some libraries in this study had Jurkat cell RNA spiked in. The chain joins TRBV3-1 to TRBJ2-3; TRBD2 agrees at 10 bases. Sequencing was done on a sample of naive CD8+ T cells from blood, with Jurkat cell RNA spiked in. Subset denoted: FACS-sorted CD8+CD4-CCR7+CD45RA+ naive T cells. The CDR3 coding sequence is TGTGCCAGCAGCCAAGGTCTAGCGGGAGTGGGAGATACGCAGTATTTT. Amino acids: CASSQGLAGVGDTQYF.